This T cell receptor beta chain was profiled in a study of T cell repertoires in cytomegalovirus infection. At the level of the study: Recently described HLA-C-restricted plus well-studied HLA-B-restricted CMV epitopes were used. Public signatures in TCR beta pointed to CMV infection and matching HLA type.

To note about this clonotype: The antigen is undetermined.

The CDR3 has 16 residues. Trimming left V 0 bases short and J 2 bases short, with 14 bases between. Germline CDR1 reads MNHEY; CDR2 reads SMNVEV (reference sequence). Findings and caveats of the study: CMV-specific TCR beta clonotypes restricted by HLA-C dominated the ex vivo response.

Each CDR3 protein is one row after TCRdb ran MiXCR on the reads. Altogether about 890,000 distinct CDR3 sequences are present, roughly 31% being singletons, with the ten largest covering 13%. The material sequenced was cultured CD8+ T cells from PBMCs, taken from culture after CMV antigen stimulation. The V call is TRBV27, the J call TRBJ2-7; D may be TRBD1 (6 bases). The sequence came from a human donor in good health (CMV status not recorded). Some clones in this sample may be carry-over from other donors' samples. Here the CDR3 reads CASSLSRGTVTYEQYF. The DNA of the CDR3 is TGTGCCAGCAGTTTATCCAGGGGAACGGTTACCTACGAGCAGTACTTC.